Each of the 4 T cell receptor beta chains below was sequenced from the same sample in a study of T-cell reconstitution after alpha-beta-depleted transplantation in children. Preparation of the TCRbeta library was carried out with unique molecular identifiers. MiXCR was run by TCRdb on the PCR reads, yielding one entry per CDR3 protein. The sample lists hundreds of thousands of distinct CDR3 sequences, roughly 15% occurring once. This specimen was PBMCs from the stem cell graft donor, taken from the stem cell graft. These receptors came from a human donor who donated a stem cell graft to a child with acute myeloid leukemia.

The chain couples TRBV6-5 to TRBJ2-3; unclear D gene. V lost 0 bases, J lost 3 bases, and 7 bases lay in between. This CDR3 is 14 amino acids long. In germline, CDR1 is MNHEY, CDR2 SVGAGI. The CDR3 protein is CASSYSHFTDTQYF. In DNA, the CDR3 is TGTGCCAGCAGTTACTCGCACTTTACAGATACGCAGTATTTT.

This clonotype showed up just a few times. The CDR3 sequence: CASSQVTAISPLHF. CDR3 coding DNA: TGCGCCAGCAGCCAAGTGACAGCGATTTCACCCCTCCACTTT. The J gene is TRBJ1-6, the V gene TRBV4-1; possible D gene TRBD1, 5 bases. CDR3 size: 14 residues. V lost 1 base, J lost 9 bases, and 10 bases lay in between. Germline lookup yields CDR1 MGHRA and CDR2 YSYEKL.

Many counts were recorded for this clonotype. This chain uses TRBV29-1 with TRBJ2-1; a possible D gene is TRBD2 (6 bases). Trimming took off 1 base at V and 10 bases at J, with 11 bases between the two ends. CDR3 size: 12 residues. From germline, CDR1 is SQVTM and CDR2 ANQGSEA. CDR3 amino acids: CSVEARLGEQFF. Written as DNA, the CDR3 is TGCAGCGTTGAAGCGAGACTAGGGGAGCAGTTCTTC.

The chain recombines TRBV7-2 with TRBJ2-3; TRBD2 matches 7 bases. The CDR3 has 16 amino acids. Trimming removed 1 base from V and 1 base from J; junction bases left unmatched: 5. Germline CDR1 is SGHTA and CDR2 is FQGNSA. CDR3 sequence reads: CASSLGLRGGTDTQYF. The CDR3 bases are TGTGCCAGCAGCTTAGGCCTACGGGGGGGCACAGATACGCAGTATTTT.